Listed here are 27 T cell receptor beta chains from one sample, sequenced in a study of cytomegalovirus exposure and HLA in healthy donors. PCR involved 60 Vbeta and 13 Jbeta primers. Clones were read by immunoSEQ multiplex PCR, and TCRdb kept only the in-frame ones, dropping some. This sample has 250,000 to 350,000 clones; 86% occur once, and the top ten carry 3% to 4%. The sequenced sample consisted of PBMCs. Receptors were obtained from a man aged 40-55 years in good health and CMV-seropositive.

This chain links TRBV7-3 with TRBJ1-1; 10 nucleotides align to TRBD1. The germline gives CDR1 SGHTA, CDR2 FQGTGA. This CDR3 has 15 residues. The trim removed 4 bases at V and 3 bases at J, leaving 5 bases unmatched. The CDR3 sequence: CASSSSGTGDTEAFF. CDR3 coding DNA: TGTGCCAGCAGCTCCTCCGGGACAGGGGACACTGAAGCTTTCTTT.

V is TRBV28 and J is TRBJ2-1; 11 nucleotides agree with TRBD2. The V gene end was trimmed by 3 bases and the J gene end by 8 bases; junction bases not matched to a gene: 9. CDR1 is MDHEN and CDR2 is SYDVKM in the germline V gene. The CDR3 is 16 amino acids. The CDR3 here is CASSFRPSGRLDEQFF. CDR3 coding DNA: TGTGCCAGCAGTTTTCGGCCTAGCGGGAGGTTGGATGAGCAGTTCTTC.

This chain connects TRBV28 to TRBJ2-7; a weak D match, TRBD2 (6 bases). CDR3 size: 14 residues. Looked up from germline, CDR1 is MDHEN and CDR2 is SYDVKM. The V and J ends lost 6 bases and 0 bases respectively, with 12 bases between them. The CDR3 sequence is CASSPRGSSYEQYF. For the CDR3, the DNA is TGTGCCAGCAGCCCCCGGGGGAGCTCCTACGAGCAGTACTTC.

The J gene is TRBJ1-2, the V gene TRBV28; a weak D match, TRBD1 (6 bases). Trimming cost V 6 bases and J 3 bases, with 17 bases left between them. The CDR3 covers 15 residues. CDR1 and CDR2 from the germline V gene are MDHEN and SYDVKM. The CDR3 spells CASSERGGWDYGYTF. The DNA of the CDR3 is TGTGCCAGCAGCGAGAGGGGGGGCTGGGACTATGGCTACACCTTC.

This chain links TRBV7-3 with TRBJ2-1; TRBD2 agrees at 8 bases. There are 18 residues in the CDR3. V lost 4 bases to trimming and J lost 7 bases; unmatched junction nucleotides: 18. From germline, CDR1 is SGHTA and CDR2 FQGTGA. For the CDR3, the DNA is TGTGCCAGCAGCTCCATCCCCCCATCGGGAGGGCCTTGGAATGAGCAGTTCTTC. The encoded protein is CASSSIPPSGGPWNEQFF.

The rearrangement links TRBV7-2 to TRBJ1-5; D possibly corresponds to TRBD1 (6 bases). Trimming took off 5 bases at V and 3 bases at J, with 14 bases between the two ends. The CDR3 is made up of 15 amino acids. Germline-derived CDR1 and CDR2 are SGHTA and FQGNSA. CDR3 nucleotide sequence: TGTGCCAGCAGCCAAACTCAGGGGCCCAATCAGCCCCAGCATTTT. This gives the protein CASSQTQGPNQPQHF.

The CDR3 protein is CASSVVGGSTEAFF. The CDR3 coding sequence is TGTGCCAGCAGCGTAGTTGGGGGGAGTACTGAAGCTTTCTTT. V and J are TRBV9 and TRBJ1-1; D is possibly TRBD1 (5 bases). Germline V gene data show CDR1 as SGDLS and CDR2 as YYNGEE. The V and J ends lost 0 bases and 5 bases respectively, with 11 bases between them. The CDR3 is 14 residues long.

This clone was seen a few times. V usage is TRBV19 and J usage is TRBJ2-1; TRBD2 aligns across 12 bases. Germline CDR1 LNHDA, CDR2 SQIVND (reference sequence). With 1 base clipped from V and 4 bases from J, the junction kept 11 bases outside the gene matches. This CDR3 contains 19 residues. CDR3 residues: CASSIGQAPTSGRYNEQFF. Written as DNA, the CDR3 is TGTGCCAGTAGTATAGGCCAAGCCCCTACTAGCGGGAGGTACAATGAGCAGTTCTTC.

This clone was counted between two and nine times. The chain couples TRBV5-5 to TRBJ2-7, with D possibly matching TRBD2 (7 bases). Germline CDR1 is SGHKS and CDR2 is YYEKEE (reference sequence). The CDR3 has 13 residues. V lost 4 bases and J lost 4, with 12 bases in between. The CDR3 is CASSVGGRYEQYF. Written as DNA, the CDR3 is TGTGCCAGCAGCGTGGGGGGGCGATACGAGCAGTACTTC.

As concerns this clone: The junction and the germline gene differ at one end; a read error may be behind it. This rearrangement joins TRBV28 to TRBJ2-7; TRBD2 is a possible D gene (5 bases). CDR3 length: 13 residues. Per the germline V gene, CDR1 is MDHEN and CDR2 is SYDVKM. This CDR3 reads CASIIRGGPWVHF. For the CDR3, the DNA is TGTGCCAGCATAATAAGAGGAGGCCCTTGGGTCCACTTC.

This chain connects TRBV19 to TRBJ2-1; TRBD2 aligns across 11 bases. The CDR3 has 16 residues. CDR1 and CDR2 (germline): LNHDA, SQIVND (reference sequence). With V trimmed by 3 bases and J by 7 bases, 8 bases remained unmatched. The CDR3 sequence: CASSMGLAGGINEQFF. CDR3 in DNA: TGTGCCAGTAGTATGGGGCTAGCGGGAGGCATTAATGAGCAGTTCTTC.

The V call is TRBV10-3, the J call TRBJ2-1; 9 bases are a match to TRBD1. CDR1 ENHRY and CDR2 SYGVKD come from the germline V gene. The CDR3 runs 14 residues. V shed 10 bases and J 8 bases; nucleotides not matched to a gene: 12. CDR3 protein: CATEGGQGRDEQFF. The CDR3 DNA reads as TGTGCCACCGAGGGGGGACAGGGTCGTGATGAGCAGTTCTTC.

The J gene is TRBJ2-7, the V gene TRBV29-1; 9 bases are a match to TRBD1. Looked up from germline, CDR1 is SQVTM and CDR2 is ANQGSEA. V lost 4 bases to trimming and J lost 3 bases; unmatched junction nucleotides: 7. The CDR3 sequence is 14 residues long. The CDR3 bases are TGCAGCGTTGTAAAAACAGGGGGCTACTACGAGCAGTACTTC. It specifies CSVVKTGGYYEQYF.

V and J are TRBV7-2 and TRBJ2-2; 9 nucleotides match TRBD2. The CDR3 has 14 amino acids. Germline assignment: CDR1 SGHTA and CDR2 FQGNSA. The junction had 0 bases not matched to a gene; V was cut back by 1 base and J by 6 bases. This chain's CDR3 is CASSLGLAAGELFF. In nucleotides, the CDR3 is TGTGCCAGCAGCTTAGGACTAGCGGCCGGGGAGCTGTTTTTT. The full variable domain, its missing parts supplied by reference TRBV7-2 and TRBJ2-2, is GAGVSQSPSNKVTEKGKDVELRCDPISGHTALYWYRQSLGQGLEFLIYFQGNSAPDKSGLPSDRFSAERTGGSVSTLTIQRTQQEDSAVYLCASSLGLAAGELFFGEGSRLTVL.

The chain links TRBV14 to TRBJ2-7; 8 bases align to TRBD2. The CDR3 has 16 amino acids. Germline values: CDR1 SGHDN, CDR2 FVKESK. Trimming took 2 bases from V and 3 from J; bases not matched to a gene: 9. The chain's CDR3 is CASSQLTSGGFYEQYF. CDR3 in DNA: TGTGCCAGCAGCCAACTTACCAGCGGGGGATTCTACGAGCAGTACTTC.

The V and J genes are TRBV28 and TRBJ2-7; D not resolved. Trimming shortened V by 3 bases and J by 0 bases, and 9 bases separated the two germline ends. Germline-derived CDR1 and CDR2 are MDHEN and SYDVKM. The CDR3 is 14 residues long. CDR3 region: CASSFGWSSYEQYF. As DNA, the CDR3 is TGTGCCAGCAGTTTCGGCTGGAGCTCCTACGAGCAGTACTTC.

This CDR3 is CASIGGSYEQYF. In DNA, the CDR3 is TGTGCCAGCATTGGCGGCAGCTACGAGCAGTACTTC. J is TRBJ2-7 and V is TRBV7-9, with D unclear. Germline V gene data show CDR1 as SEHNR and CDR2 as FQNEAQ (reference sequence). The CDR3 totals 12 residues. V lost 7 bases, J lost 3 bases, and 10 bases lay in between.

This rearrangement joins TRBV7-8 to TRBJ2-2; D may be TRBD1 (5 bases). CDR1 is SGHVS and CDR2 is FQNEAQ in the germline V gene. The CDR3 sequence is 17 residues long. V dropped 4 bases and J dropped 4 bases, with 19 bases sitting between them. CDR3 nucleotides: TGTGCCAGCAGCTCCGGATATAGGGGTTCGGGCACCGGGGAGCTGTTTTTT. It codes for CASSSGYRGSGTGELFF.

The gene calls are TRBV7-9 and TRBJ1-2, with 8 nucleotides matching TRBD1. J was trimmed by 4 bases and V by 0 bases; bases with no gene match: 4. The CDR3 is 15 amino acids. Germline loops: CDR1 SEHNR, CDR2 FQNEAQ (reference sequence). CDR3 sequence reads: CASSLAAGGAYGYTF. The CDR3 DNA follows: TGTGCCAGCAGCTTAGCGGCAGGGGGCGCCTATGGCTACACCTTC.

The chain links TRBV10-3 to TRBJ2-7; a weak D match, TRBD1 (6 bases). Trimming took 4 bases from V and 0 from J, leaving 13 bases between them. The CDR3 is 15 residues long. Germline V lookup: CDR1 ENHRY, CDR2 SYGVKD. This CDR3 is CAISGTAPSSYEQYF. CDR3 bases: TGTGCCATCAGTGGGACAGCTCCAAGCTCCTACGAGCAGTACTTC.

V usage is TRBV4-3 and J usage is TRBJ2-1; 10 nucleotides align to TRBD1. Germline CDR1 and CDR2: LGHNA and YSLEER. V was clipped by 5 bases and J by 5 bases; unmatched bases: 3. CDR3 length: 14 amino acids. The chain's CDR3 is CASSWGTGDNEQFF. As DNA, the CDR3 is TGCGCCAGCAGCTGGGGGACAGGGGACAATGAGCAGTTCTTC.

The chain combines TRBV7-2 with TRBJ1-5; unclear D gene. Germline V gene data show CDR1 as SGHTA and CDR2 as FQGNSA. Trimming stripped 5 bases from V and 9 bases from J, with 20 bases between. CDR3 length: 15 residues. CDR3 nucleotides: TGTGCCAGCAGCGAGGAATCGACGGTGCTCTGGCCCCAGCATTTT. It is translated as CASSEESTVLWPQHF.

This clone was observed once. The CDR3 DNA reads TGTGCCAGCAGCGTTGAGGACAGGGGAGGTCAGCCCCAGCATTTT. This gives the protein CASSVEDRGGQPQHF. The J gene is TRBJ1-5, the V gene TRBV9, with 9 bases aligning to TRBD1. Losses at the gene ends were 2 bases for V and 6 bases for J; bases not matched to a gene: 6. This CDR3 is 15 amino acids long. Germline values: CDR1 SGDLS, CDR2 YYNGEE.

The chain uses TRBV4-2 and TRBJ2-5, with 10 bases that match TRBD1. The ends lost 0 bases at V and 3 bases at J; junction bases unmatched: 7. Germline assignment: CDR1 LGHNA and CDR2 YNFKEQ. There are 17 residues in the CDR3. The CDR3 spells CASSQDTGGTGEETQYF. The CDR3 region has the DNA TGTGCCAGCAGCCAAGACACGGGGGGGACAGGGGAAGAGACCCAGTACTTC.

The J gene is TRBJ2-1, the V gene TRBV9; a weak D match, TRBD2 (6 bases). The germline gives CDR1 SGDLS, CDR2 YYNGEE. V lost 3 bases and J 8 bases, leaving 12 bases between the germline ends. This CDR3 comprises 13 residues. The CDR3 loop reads CASSAGLHDEQFF. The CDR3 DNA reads TGTGCCAGCAGCGCGGGACTCCACGATGAGCAGTTCTTC.

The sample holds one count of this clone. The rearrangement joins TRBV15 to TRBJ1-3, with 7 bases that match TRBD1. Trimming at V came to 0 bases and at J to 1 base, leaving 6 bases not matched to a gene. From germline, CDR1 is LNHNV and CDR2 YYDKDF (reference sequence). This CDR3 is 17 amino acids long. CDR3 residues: CATSRDSAGGSGNTIYF. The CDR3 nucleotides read TGTGCCACCAGCAGAGATTCGGCAGGGGGGTCTGGAAACACCATATATTTT.

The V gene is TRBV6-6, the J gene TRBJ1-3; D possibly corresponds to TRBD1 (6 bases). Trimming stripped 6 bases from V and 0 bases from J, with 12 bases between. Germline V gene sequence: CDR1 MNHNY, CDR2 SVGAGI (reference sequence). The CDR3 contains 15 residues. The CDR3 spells CASRPTGHSGNTIYF. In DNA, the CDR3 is TGTGCCAGCAGGCCCACAGGGCACTCTGGAAACACCATATATTTT.